The 6 T cell receptor beta chains given below trace back to one sample, sequenced in a study of early T cells in non-severe SARS-CoV-2 infection listed by TCRdb under 2021. The library was produced with 5' RACE. The sample was run on a NextSeq 500. TCRdb reran the public reads through fastp at Q25 and MiXCR, keeping productive beta chains. Every entry covers one CDR3 protein and lists the most common genes and DNA from its rows. The sample table lists about 33,000 distinct CDR3 sequences, around 5% of them with a count of one. Over 12% of the sample is in the top ten clones. Material: whole blood. The origin of the receptors is an adult who was a healthcare worker with PCR-confirmed SARS-CoV-2 infection or an uninfected control (not recorded which).

This chain uses TRBV29-1 with TRBJ1-1, with unresolved D. V was pared by 4 bases and J by 5 bases, with 11 bases between. This CDR3 is 12 amino acids long. Germline-derived CDR1 and CDR2 are SQVTM and ANQGSEA. The DNA of the CDR3 is TGCAGCGTTGTAAGGGATTGGACTGAAGCTTTCTTT. This codes for CSVVRDWTEAFF.

Many counts were recorded for this clonotype. The rearrangement uses TRBV10-3 and TRBJ2-3; 7 nucleotides line up with TRBD2. The V and J ends lost 6 bases and 2 bases, in that order; junction bases with no gene match: 14. CDR1 is ENHRY, CDR2 SYGVKD, per germline. This CDR3 is 17 amino acids long. Here the CDR3 DNA reads TGTGCCATCAGCGGAAGCGGGAATAGCCTTCCCACAGATACGCAGTATTTT. Translated: CAISGSGNSLPTDTQYF.

CDR3 in amino acids: CASSLAAGGGYTF. The CDR3 DNA is TGTGCCAGCAGTTTAGCGGCAGGCGGGGGCTACACCTTC. V is TRBV12-3 or TRBV12-4 and J is TRBJ1-2; D is unclear. The CDR3 runs 13 residues. With 0 bases removed from V and 8 bases from J, the gap between germline ends came to 10 bases.

In its sample, this clonotype was seen many times. This chain connects TRBV19 to TRBJ1-1, with 7 bases that match TRBD1. The V gene end was trimmed by 2 bases and the J gene end by 4 bases; junction bases not matched to a gene: 1. The CDR3 runs 13 residues. Germline CDR1 LNHDA, CDR2 SQIVND (reference sequence). The DNA of the CDR3 is TGTGCCAGTAGTATAAACAGGGGCACTGAAGCTTTCTTT. The encoded protein is CASSINRGTEAFF.

This clonotype was observed at least ten times. V and J are TRBV19 and TRBJ2-6; the D is unclear. The CDR3 has 13 residues. The ends were cut back, 6 bases at V and 2 bases at J, with 5 bases in the middle. Germline V lookup: CDR1 LNHDA, CDR2 SQIVND (reference sequence). DNA for the CDR3: TGTGCCAGTAGGCTAGCTGGGGCCAACGTCCTGACTTTC. It specifies CASRLAGANVLTF.

This chain uses TRBV2 with TRBJ2-3, with D perhaps matching TRBD1 (6 bases). Per the germline V gene, CDR1 is SNHLY and CDR2 is FYNNEI. The CDR3 is 16 residues long. The V end lost 4 bases, the J end lost 4 bases, and 18 bases lay between the germline ends. The CDR3 sequence is CASSVWGHRRADTQYF. CDR3 nucleotides: TGTGCCAGCAGTGTTTGGGGGCACCGGCGGGCAGATACGCAGTATTTT.